One sample yielded the 3 T cell receptor beta chains listed below, sequenced in a study of early T cells in non-severe SARS-CoV-2 infection. A single record per CDR3 protein comes from TCRdb applying MiXCR to the 5' RACE reads. The top ten clones hold more than 3% of a sample with just under 60,000 distinct CDR3 sequences, approximately 7.7% of them seen once. Sequencing input: whole blood. The origin of the receptors is an adult who was a healthcare worker with PCR-confirmed SARS-CoV-2 infection or an uninfected control (not recorded which).

This clonotype came up a few times. The chain employs TRBV7-9 and TRBJ1-2, with 7 bases fitting TRBD1. In germline, CDR1 is SEHNR, CDR2 FQNEAQ (reference sequence). The V segment lost 6 bases and the J segment 3 bases; nucleotides outside the gene matches: 10. CDR3 size: 15 residues. The CDR3 loop is CASRGDSKGDYGYTF. CDR3 in DNA: TGTGCCAGCAGAGGGGACAGCAAGGGGGACTATGGCTACACCTTC.

This clonotype was seen many times. The rearrangement joins TRBV28 to TRBJ1-1, with D possibly TRBD1 on 5 matching bases. Trimming removed 7 bases at V and 3 bases at J, with 9 bases between. Germline CDR1 and CDR2: MDHEN and SYDVKM. This CDR3 is built from 12 residues. The CDR3 is CASTGGYTEAFF. The CDR3 DNA sequence: TGTGCCAGCACGGGGGGGTACACTGAAGCTTTCTTT.

There are many counts of this clonotype. The genes are TRBV5-4 and TRBJ1-5; D gene unclear. V was trimmed by 0 bases and J by 4 bases, leaving 5 bases between them. CDR1 is SGHNT, CDR2 YYREEE, per germline (reference sequence). The CDR3 spans 13 residues. The DNA for the CDR3 is TGTGCCAGCAGCTTGGACCAAAATCAGCCCCAGCATTTT. This codes for CASSLDQNQPQHF.